This T cell receptor beta chain was sequenced in a study of blood T cells in healthy people across ages. This clonotype came up a few times. Its specificity is not known. A second PCR, run for roughly 6 to 11 cycles, used a sample-barcoded 5' primer plus a J-beta primer mix. Unique molecular identifiers of 12 random nucleotides labeled each cDNA. Each CDR3 protein is one row after TCRdb ran MiXCR on the 5' RACE reads. Of about 1.1 million distinct CDR3 sequences listed, more than 30% are singletons. General study points: Higher naive T cell percentage went strongly together with higher TCR beta diversity. Long-lived donors exceeded aged donors in naive CD4+ cells and diversity.

V was cut by 3 bases and J by 5 bases, with 10 bases left in between. The CDR3 totals 13 residues. Germline V gene data show CDR1 as LGHDT and CDR2 as YNNKEL (reference sequence). Investigators took 8.5 to 10 milliliters of peripheral blood from every donor. This clonotype originated in a young man in good health. This chain connects TRBV3-1 to TRBJ2-5; tentative D call: TRBD2 (6 bases). Sequenced: blood. CDR3: CASSHSGRETQYF. CDR3 nucleotides: TGTGCCAGCAGCCACTCAGGGAGGGAGACCCAGTACTTC.